One sample yielded the 8 T cell receptor beta chains listed below, sequenced in a study of cytomegalovirus exposure and HLA in healthy donors (dated by TCRdb to the late 2010s). The protocol used for the library was the immunoSEQ multiplex PCR assay. Not all clones reach the TCRdb copy of this immuneACCESS table, which keeps in-frame sequences only. Checked studies attribute under half of the gap to unresolved V genes and leave the rest unexplained. The sample data list around 62,000 clones, and 80% to 90% of these were observed just once. The ten largest clones add up to over 1.5% of the sample. The sample comprised PBMCs. Receptors were obtained from a woman aged 18-29 years in good health and CMV-seronegative.

This chain links TRBV5-1 with TRBJ2-7, with a possible D match to TRBD2 (5 bases). Germline V CDR1 and CDR2: SGHRS, YFSETQ. This CDR3 has 12 amino acids. Trimming took 6 bases from V and 2 from J, leaving 9 bases between them. In DNA, the CDR3 is TGCGCCAGCAAGGCTAGCACCTACGAGCAGTACTTC. Translated: CASKASTYEQYF.

J is TRBJ2-2 and V is TRBV4-2, with 11 bases lining up with TRBD2. Germline CDR1 reads LGHNA; CDR2 reads YNFKEQ. The V segment lost 3 bases and the J segment 3 bases; nucleotides outside the gene matches: 12. The CDR3 contains 19 residues. CDR3 sequence reads: CASSQLAGGSSRDTGELFF. CDR3 in DNA: TGTGCCAGCAGCCAGCTAGCGGGGGGTTCTTCTCGGGACACCGGGGAGCTGTTTTTT.

This clone appeared once. This chain connects TRBV2 to TRBJ1-2; the D is unclear. This CDR3 spans 13 amino acids. The V and J ends lost 4 bases and 2 bases respectively, with 8 bases between them. Germline V gene data show CDR1 as SNHLY and CDR2 as FYNNEI. Here the CDR3 reads CASSGGSNYGYTF. CDR3 nucleotide sequence: TGTGCCAGCAGTGGTGGCTCGAACTATGGCTACACCTTC.

The V and J genes are TRBV5-4 and TRBJ2-3, with 10 positions matching TRBD2. Unmatched junction bases numbered 8, after V lost 3 bases and J lost 7 bases. The CDR3 spans 15 residues. Germline V CDR1 and CDR2: SGHNT, YYREEE (reference sequence). As DNA, the CDR3 is TGTGCCAGCAGCTGGGGTAGCGGGAGGATGAATACGCAGTATTTT. It specifies CASSWGSGRMNTQYF.

This clone was seen once. The rearrangement uses TRBV27 and TRBJ2-7; no firm D call. The CDR3 has 14 residues. Trimming pared 2 bases from V and 0 bases from J, leaving 8 bases between. Germline CDR1 is MNHEY and CDR2 is SMNVEV (reference sequence). The CDR3 reads CASSLIPRSYEQYF. The CDR3 nucleotides are TGTGCCAGCAGTTTAATCCCTCGCTCCTACGAGCAGTACTTC.

The chain links TRBV7-2 to TRBJ1-1; 8 bases are a match to TRBD1. The CDR3 contains 15 residues. V lost 1 base to trimming and J lost 4 bases; unmatched junction nucleotides: 5. Germline values: CDR1 SGHTA, CDR2 FQGNSA. CDR3 sequence (DNA): TGTGCCAGCAGCTTAGGACAGGGGAGGGTCACTGAAGCTTTCTTT. This translates into CASSLGQGRVTEAFF.

V gene TRBV27 combines with J gene TRBJ2-7; D perhaps matches TRBD2 (5 bases). Trimming pared 3 bases from V and 6 bases from J, leaving 9 bases between. The CDR3 totals 12 residues. Germline V gene data show CDR1 as MNHEY and CDR2 as SMNVEV (reference sequence). The DNA of the CDR3 is TGTGCCAGCAGTTTGGCCCGGGGCGAGCAGTACTTC. It codes for CASSLARGEQYF.

This sequence joins TRBV7-9 and TRBJ2-5; D gene unclear. Trimming left V 5 bases short and J 3 bases short, with 13 bases between. The CDR3 is 14 residues long. The germline gives CDR1 SEHNR, CDR2 FQNEAQ (reference sequence). The CDR3 sequence: CASSQEVIKETQYF. CDR3 bases: TGTGCCAGCAGCCAAGAGGTCATAAAAGAGACCCAGTACTTC.